A single sample gave rise to the 20 T cell receptor beta chains below, sequenced in a study of T cell responses to AZD1222 COVID-19 vaccine. The method was immunoSEQ multiplex PCR; TCRdb's version includes in-frame clones alone and lacks a portion of them. The data hold 100,000 to 150,000 clones, with around 90% observed a single time. Specimen: peripheral blood, collected 28 days after the second AZD1222 dose. These receptors were taken from an adult who received the AZD1222 COVID-19 vaccine.

This clone was detected once. This sequence joins TRBV6-5 and TRBJ1-1; D is undetermined. With 6 bases removed from V and 4 bases from J, the gap between germline ends came to 15 bases. The CDR3 runs 14 residues. The germline CDR1 and CDR2 sequences are MNHEY and SVGAGI. The CDR3 nucleotides read TGTGCCAGCAGGTGGATTGGACCCTTCACTGAAGCTTTCTTT. Residues: CASRWIGPFTEAFF.

The chain carries TRBV3-1 (or the pseudogene TRBV3-2) and TRBJ1-6; D call uncertain. CDR3 length: 15 residues. V was clipped by 4 bases and J by 10 bases, with 17 bases between them. From germline, CDR1 is LGHDT and CDR2 YNNKEL (reference sequence). CDR3 coding DNA: TGTGCCAGCAGCCTAAGGAGTACCGGGAGGTCACCCCTCCACTTT. Residues: CASSLRSTGRSPLHF.

The CDR3 sequence is CASSLRGIQFF. For the CDR3, the DNA is TGCGCCAGCAGTTTGAGGGGGATTCAGTTCTTC. The chain links TRBV23-1 to TRBJ2-1, with D possibly being TRBD1 (6 bases). TRBV23-1 is marked as an open reading frame, function uncertain. This CDR3 is 11 amino acids long. V was cut by 5 bases and J by 13 bases, with 12 bases left in between.

V and J are TRBV20-1 and TRBJ2-1; 11 nucleotides match TRBD2. V lost 3 bases and J lost 8; bases outside the gene matches: 12. The CDR3 spans 16 residues. The germline V gene has CDR1 DFQATT and CDR2 SNEGSKA (reference sequence). The CDR3 DNA is TGCAGTGCTAGTAGTCTAGCGGGGGGCCCGGTCCATGAGCAGTTCTTC. Its translation: CSASSLAGGPVHEQFF.

The chain couples TRBV3-1 (or the pseudogene TRBV3-2) to TRBJ1-2, with D unresolved. In germline, CDR1 is LGHDT, CDR2 YNNKEL (reference sequence). This CDR3 region has 13 residues. Trimming removed 2 bases at V and 4 bases at J, with 8 bases between. The CDR3 protein is CASSQPATYGYTF. As DNA, the CDR3 is TGTGCCAGCAGCCAACCGGCAACCTATGGCTACACCTTC.

The rearrangement joins TRBV25-1 to TRBJ2-2, with D possibly matching TRBD1 (6 bases). Germline CDR1 MGHDK, CDR2 SYGVNS. Trimming took off 6 bases at V and 4 bases at J, with 21 bases between the two ends. The CDR3 sequence is 17 residues long. The CDR3 reads CASSDASRGSGTGELFF. CDR3 in DNA: TGTGCCAGCAGCGACGCCTCGAGGGGGAGCGGCACCGGGGAGCTGTTTTTT.

This sequence joins TRBV28 and TRBJ2-7; D gene unclear. V was trimmed by 7 bases and J by 2 bases, leaving 9 bases between them. The CDR3 totals 12 residues. Per germline, CDR1 MDHEN and CDR2 SYDVKM. The CDR3 coding sequence is TGTGCCAGCAAGAAAAAACCCTACGAGCAGTACTTC. This codes for CASKKKPYEQYF.

The DNA for the CDR3 is TGTGCCAGCAGCAAACCTCCAGGGAGCCCTCTATCCTACGAGCAGTACTTC. Translation gives CASSKPPGSPLSYEQYF. The chain is built from TRBV21-1 and TRBJ2-7. TRBV21-1 is a pseudogene segment. The CDR3 is 17 residues long.

The chain is built from TRBV19 and TRBJ2-2; the match to TRBD1 covers 11 bases. The CDR3 length is 19 residues. Per the germline V gene, CDR1 is LNHDA and CDR2 is SQIVND (reference sequence). V trimming: 4 bases; J trimming: 4 bases; junction bases outside the gene matches: 14. The DNA for the CDR3 is TGTGCCAGTAGTAGGGACAGGGGGAGCGGACAGGGAGGCACCGGGGAGCTGTTTTTT. This gives the protein CASSRDRGSGQGGTGELFF.

The chain employs TRBV7-9 and TRBJ2-7, with D perhaps matching TRBD1 (6 bases). CDR3 length: 12 residues. Trimming took 8 bases from V and 2 from J, leaving 10 bases between them. Germline CDR1 is SEHNR and CDR2 is FQNEAQ (reference sequence). The DNA of the CDR3 is TGTGCCAGCCGGCAGGGGACCTACGAGCAGTACTTC. Translation gives CASRQGTYEQYF.

The DNA of the CDR3 is TGTGCCGCCACCCAATCCTCTGGAAACACCATATATTTT. Translating gives CAATQSSGNTIYF. The gene calls are TRBV10-3 and TRBJ1-3; D not certain. The CDR3 runs to 13 residues. V was shortened by 11 bases and J by 0 bases, with 11 bases between the two germline ends. Per germline, CDR1 ENHRY and CDR2 SYGVKD.

V and J are TRBV5-5 and TRBJ2-5, with 8 bases that match TRBD2. V shed 2 bases, J shed 4 bases, and the junction held 10 bases outside the gene matches. This CDR3 contains 16 residues. Germline assignment: CDR1 SGHKS and CDR2 YYEKEE (reference sequence). CDR3 sequence reads: CASSLSSSGRAETQYF. In DNA, the CDR3 is TGTGCCAGCAGCTTAAGCTCCAGCGGGAGAGCAGAGACCCAGTACTTC.

The J gene is TRBJ1-5, the V gene TRBV7-8, with a weak D call TRBD1 (6 bases). In germline, CDR1 is SGHVS, CDR2 FQNEAQ. Trimming stripped 0 bases from V and 6 bases from J, with 15 bases between. CDR3 size: 16 residues. The CDR3 reads CASSLASRGGGQPQHF. In nucleotides, the CDR3 is TGTGCCAGCAGCTTAGCATCAAGGGGAGGGGGTCAGCCCCAGCATTTT.

This clone occurred once. This chain's CDR3 is CASSIQDGSSYNEQFF. Here the CDR3 DNA reads TGTGCCAGCAGCATCCAGGACGGTAGCTCCTACAATGAGCAGTTCTTC. The gene calls are TRBV21-1 and TRBJ2-1. TRBV21-1 is listed as a pseudogene. This CDR3 region has 16 residues.

The chain carries TRBV5-1 and TRBJ2-6; D may be TRBD1 (5 bases). Trimming removed 4 bases at V and 1 base at J, with 15 bases between. CDR1 and CDR2 from the germline V gene are SGHRS and YFSETQ. The CDR3 covers 17 residues. The CDR3 sequence is CASSRIPTESGANVLTF. The CDR3 nucleotides read TGCGCCAGCAGCCGCATCCCGACAGAGTCTGGGGCCAACGTCCTGACTTTC.

In this sample, this clone turned up once. The rearrangement uses TRBV6-2 or TRBV6-3 and TRBJ2-3; tentative D call: TRBD2 (5 bases). V was clipped by 2 bases and J by 6 bases, with 6 bases between them. This CDR3 spans 12 amino acids. The germline CDR1 and CDR2 sequences are MNHEY and SVGEGT. The CDR3 here is CASSYRRDTQYF. DNA for the CDR3: TGTGCCAGCAGTTACAGGAGGGATACGCAGTATTTT.

The CDR3: CASSLAGTVGYF. DNA of the CDR3: TGTGCCAGCAGCTTAGCCGGGACGGTGGGGTACTTC. This chain joins TRBV7-9 and TRBJ2-5; the D call may be TRBD1 or TRBD2 (5 bases each). The germline CDR1 and CDR2 sequences are SEHNR and FQNEAQ (reference sequence). Deletions cut 0 bases from V and 13 bases from J, with 12 bases between. The CDR3 extends over 12 amino acids.

This rearrangement joins TRBV30 to TRBJ1-1; no reliable D call. Trimming pared 0 bases from V and 5 bases from J, leaving 10 bases between. Germline CDR1 reads GTSNPN; CDR2 reads SVGIG (reference sequence). The CDR3 extends over 13 amino acids. CDR3 DNA: TGTGCCTGGAGTGTAGGCGGTAGGACTGAAGCTTTCTTT. Its protein is CAWSVGGRTEAFF.

The chain joins TRBV6-2 or TRBV6-3 to TRBJ2-7; 8 nucleotides line up with TRBD2. The CDR3 extends over 15 amino acids. Germline V lookup: CDR1 MNHEY, CDR2 SVGEGT. V was clipped by 6 bases and J by 1 base; unmatched bases: 8. DNA of the CDR3: TGTGCCAGCAGCAAAACCGGGACTAGGTCCTACGAGCAGTACTTC. This gives the protein CASSKTGTRSYEQYF.

The chain combines TRBV11-2 with TRBJ1-1, with D hard to call. V lost 5 bases and J lost 11, with 6 bases in between. The CDR3 is made up of 9 amino acids. Germline V lookup: CDR1 SGHAT, CDR2 FQNNGV. CDR3 sequence: CASSLEAFF. CDR3 coding DNA: TGTGCCAGCAGCCTTGAGGCTTTCTTT.